Below, one T cell receptor beta chain is given with its context. Its antigen is unidentified. A universal primer site and UMIs were added as TCR cDNA was made by 5'RACE template switching. Each CDR3 protein gets one entry after TCRdb re-called the 5' RACE reads with MiXCR. This table holds around 530,000 distinct CDR3 sequences, around 16% found once. This sample is part of a study of T cells after yellow fever vaccination. General study points: High-abundance clonotypes from the bulk population could contaminate FACS-sorted repertoires. Of the clonotypes, a small share occurred in both CD4 and CD8 compartments.

CDR1 and CDR2 from the germline V gene are DFQATT and SNEGSKA (reference sequence). Germline trimming cut 0 bases from V and 7 bases from J; bases unmatched to any gene: 14. The CDR3 contains 17 residues. The TCR comes from a man aged 18 to 29 who received the YFV17D yellow fever vaccine. The sequencing here drew on PBMCs, taken about 5 days after the first yellow fever vaccination. V is TRBV20-1 and J is TRBJ2-1; 8 nucleotides line up with TRBD2. The CDR3 here is CSARDAPGGGTWNEQFF. CDR3 nucleotide sequence: TGCAGTGCTAGAGATGCCCCGGGAGGGGGGACGTGGAATGAGCAGTTCTTC.